This T cell receptor (beta chain) is drawn from a study of lymphopenia after photon versus proton radiotherapy. The study's findings and limits: Post-nadir TCR diversity decline inversely tracked overall survival among those who died. Only patients who died were analyzed for survival; proton advantage is unproven. Oligoclonal CD8+ Temra expansion after nadir drove photon patients' diversity drop. Relative stability marked proton patients; photon patients lost diversity and naive cells.

About this clone itself: Its antigen is unknown.

Sequencing used immunoSEQ multiplex PCR; TCRdb keeps in-frame clones, though not all of them. The sample includes 50,000 to 60,000 clones, more than 85% of them seen just once. The V gene's germline CDR1 is MDHEN and CDR2 SYDVKM. V was clipped by 2 bases and J by 6 bases, with 8 bases between them. This CDR3 comprises 14 residues. This receptor was obtained from a woman between 35 and 50 years old with cholangiocarcinoma. This chain uses TRBV28 with TRBJ1-6; D gene ambiguous. The material was peripheral blood, obtained from a patient treated with photon-based radiotherapy. As DNA, the CDR3 is TGTGCCAGCAGTTTAGTCAGGTCTAATTCACCCCTCCACTTT. Residues: CASSLVRSNSPLHF.